This T cell receptor beta chain was recorded in a study of T cell changes during pregnancy in multiple sclerosis. This CDR3 is 15 amino acids long. V was clipped by 1 base and J by 2 bases; unmatched bases: 2. Germline V CDR1 and CDR2: KGHSH, LQKENI. The data were produced by immunoSEQ multiplex PCR, yet TCRdb's version contains in-frame clones alone and is incomplete. In the table there are 85,000 to 100,000 clones, over 80% of which are singletons. The chain uses TRBV18 and TRBJ2-5, with 9 bases aligning to TRBD1. Material: peripheral blood, obtained in the first trimester of pregnancy. The sequence came from a female donor with multiple sclerosis, enrolled in a pregnancy study. This CDR3 reads CASSPRDRDQETQYF. The CDR3 DNA reads TGTGCCAGCTCACCACGGGACAGGGATCAAGAGACCCAGTACTTC.